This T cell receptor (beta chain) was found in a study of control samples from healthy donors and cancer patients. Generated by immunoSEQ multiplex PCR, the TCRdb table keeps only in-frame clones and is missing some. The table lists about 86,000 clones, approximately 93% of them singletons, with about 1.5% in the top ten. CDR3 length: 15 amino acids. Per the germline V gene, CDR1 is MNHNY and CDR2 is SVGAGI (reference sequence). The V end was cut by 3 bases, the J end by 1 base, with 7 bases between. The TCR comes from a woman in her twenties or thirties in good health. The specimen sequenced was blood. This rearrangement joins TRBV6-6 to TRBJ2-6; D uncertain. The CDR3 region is CASSYLRSGANVLTF. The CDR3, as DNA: TGTGCCAGCAGTTATCTTCGGTCTGGGGCCAACGTCCTGACTTTC.